What follows are 14 T cell receptor beta chains derived from one specimen sequenced in a study of CD4+ T cells in melanoma. TCRdb keeps only in-frame clones here, not all; method: immunoSEQ multiplex PCR. The sample gives roughly 52,000 clones, 60% to 75% of which show up once; about 5.1% is in the top ten. The sample comprised tumor tissue. The receptors derive from a human donor with melanoma.

As DNA, the CDR3 is TGTGCCAGCAGCGCCGGACAGGGTGGTCAGCCCCAGCATTTT. Its protein is CASSAGQGGQPQHF. V gene TRBV6-5 combines with J gene TRBJ1-5; TRBD1 agrees at 8 bases. Germline-derived CDR1 and CDR2 are MNHEY and SVGAGI. The CDR3 totals 14 residues. Germline trimming cut 6 bases from V and 6 bases from J; bases unmatched to any gene: 7.

The chain carries TRBV7-9 and TRBJ2-7; D is unresolved. Germline V gene sequence: CDR1 SEHNR, CDR2 FQNEAQ (reference sequence). This CDR3 has 12 amino acids. The V end lost 3 bases, the J end lost 4 bases, and 7 bases lay between the germline ends. CDR3 loop: CASSLRLYEQYF. CDR3 coding DNA: TGTGCCAGCAGCTTGCGGCTATACGAGCAGTACTTC.

This clone came up many times. The chain is built from TRBV9 and TRBJ2-1; the D gene could be TRBD1 or TRBD2 (5 bases each). The germline V gene encodes CDR1 SGDLS and CDR2 YYNGEE. This CDR3 has 16 residues. V was pared by 0 bases and J by 1 base, with 11 bases between. In nucleotides, the CDR3 is TGTGCCAGCAGCGTAGGAGGGGTTGGGTCCTACAATGAGCAGTTCTTC. This translates into CASSVGGVGSYNEQFF.

As concerns this clone: Germline is not matched at one junction end, which may reflect a read error. The chain joins TRBV19 to TRBJ1-1, with D tentatively TRBD1 (5 bases). Germline V gene lookup returns CDR1 LNHDA and CDR2 SQIVND (reference sequence). CDR3 length: 13 residues. CDR3 in DNA: TGTGCCAGTAGCAACCCCCGGGGCACTGAATCTTTCTTT. It is translated as CASSNPRGTESFF.

The CDR3 DNA reads TGTGCCTGGAATAGCGGGGACAATGAGCAGTTCTTC. This codes for CAWNSGDNEQFF. The chain recombines TRBV30 with TRBJ2-1; 8 nucleotides match TRBD2. The V gene's germline CDR1 is GTSNPN and CDR2 SVGIG (reference sequence). This CDR3 spans 12 amino acids. V dropped 4 bases and J dropped 5; count of bases not matched to a gene: 1.

The chain has TRBV6-1 and TRBJ2-5, with D uncertain. V lost 4 bases and J lost 3, with 21 bases in between. Looked up from germline, CDR1 is MNHNS and CDR2 is SASEGT. There are 17 residues in the CDR3. CDR3 coding DNA: TGTGCCAGCAGTGTAGGGCAGGTCCCTGGTTATGAAGAGACCCAGTACTTC. Its translation is CASSVGQVPGYEETQYF.

This chain links TRBV2 with TRBJ1-1, with 7 bases aligning to TRBD1. The CDR3 is 14 amino acids. Germline V gene lookup returns CDR1 SNHLY and CDR2 FYNNEI. V shed 4 bases, J shed 3 bases, and the junction held 5 bases outside the gene matches. CDR3 in amino acids: CASSAGGEYTEAFF. In DNA form, the CDR3 reads TGTGCCAGCAGTGCAGGGGGGGAGTACACTGAAGCTTTCTTT.

This chain uses TRBV11-3 with TRBJ1-5; TRBD1 is a possible D gene (5 bases). This CDR3 has 14 residues. The V end was cut by 9 bases, the J end by 7 bases, with 19 bases between. CDR1 is SGHNT, CDR2 YENEEA, per germline. The CDR3 reads CASVGRGDVQPQHF. CDR3 nucleotide sequence: TGTGCCAGTGTCGGACGGGGGGATGTGCAGCCCCAGCATTTT. The complete variable domain, with remaining parts taken from reference TRBV11-3 and TRBJ1-5, reads EAGVVQSPRYKIIEKKQPVAFWCNPISGHNTLYWYLQNLGQGPELLIRYENEEAVDDSQLPKDRFSAERLKGVDSTLKIQPAELGDSAVYLCASVGRGDVQPQHFGDGTRLSIL.

This clone has at least ten counts. The rearrangement links TRBV5-1 to TRBJ2-7; D is unresolved. Trimming shortened V by 1 base and J by 2 bases, and 4 bases separated the two germline ends. CDR3 size: 12 residues. Germline assignment: CDR1 SGHRS and CDR2 YFSETQ. CDR3 nucleotides: TGCGCCAGCAGCTTGACTGCCTACGAGCAGTACTTC. Residues: CASSLTAYEQYF.

This clone was detected a few times. This chain links TRBV19 with TRBJ2-7, with 9 bases fitting TRBD1. The CDR3 sequence is 15 residues long. The germline CDR1 and CDR2 sequences are LNHDA and SQIVND (reference sequence). After removal of 5 bases from V and 4 bases from J, the junction contained 9 bases not matched to a gene. The CDR3 spells CASSPQTGGWYEQYF. DNA of the CDR3: TGTGCCAGTAGTCCCCAGACAGGGGGTTGGTACGAGCAGTACTTC.

With respect to this clone: A much larger clone is a single base away; this may be a read error. The same CDR3 is also encoded by other DNA sequences in this sample. This chain connects TRBV2 to TRBJ1-6; D unclear. CDR1 is SNHLY and CDR2 is FYNNEI in the germline V gene. V dropped 8 bases and J dropped 0 bases, with 5 bases sitting between them. The CDR3 length is 13 residues. CDR3 region: CASGSSYNSPLHF. The CDR3 nucleotides are TGTGCCAGCGGAAGCTCCTATAATTCACCCCTCCACTTT.

This chain joins TRBV9 and TRBJ1-5; a possible D gene is TRBD1 (6 bases). The V and J ends lost 4 bases and 7 bases respectively, with 18 bases between them. The germline CDR1 and CDR2 sequences are SGDLS and YYNGEE. The CDR3 totals 15 residues. The CDR3 DNA follows: TGTGCCAGCAGCCAAGATGGGGGGCGAAGGCAGCCCCAGCATTTT. This codes for CASSQDGGRRQPQHF.

The chain combines TRBV27 with TRBJ1-6; 11 nucleotides match TRBD1. The V gene end was trimmed by 1 base and the J gene end by 6 bases; junction bases not matched to a gene: 5. CDR3 length equals 17 residues. The germline CDR1 and CDR2 sequences are MNHEY and SMNVEV (reference sequence). The CDR3 loop is CASSLLGQGALNSPLHF. CDR3 bases: TGTGCCAGCAGTTTATTAGGACAGGGGGCGCTTAATTCACCCCTCCACTTT.

CDR3 coding DNA: TGTGCCAGCAGCCAAGATCCAGCGGGGGGGCAGTTGATCGGGGAGCTGTTTTTT. Its protein product is CASSQDPAGGQLIGELFF. The V call is TRBV4-2, the J call TRBJ2-2, with 10 bases matching TRBD2. Per the germline V gene, CDR1 is LGHNA and CDR2 is YNFKEQ. J lost 7 bases, V lost 0 bases, and 11 bases had no gene match. The CDR3 extends over 18 amino acids.